What follows describes a single T cell receptor beta chain. Its specificity is unknown. Germline V gene sequence: CDR1 SGHKS, CDR2 YYEKEE (reference sequence). Trimming shortened V by 4 bases and J by 5 bases, and 7 bases separated the two germline ends. This CDR3 contains 13 residues. The data were taken from a study of shared clonotypes between healthy human individuals. Study results and limitations: Non-shared clonotypes showed lower generation probabilities than clonotypes common to all four donors. Naive subsets typically showed greater estimated richness than memory subsets.

Repertoires were generated with immunoSEQ multiplex PCR, while TCRdb's copy carries only in-frame clones and drops some. The table lists around 2,000,000 clones, around 95% of them singletons. The chain is built from TRBV5-5 and TRBJ1-6; unclear D gene. The sample was naive CD4+ T cells sorted from blood. Stated subset: CD45RA+ positively selected. This TCR came from a man younger than 35 in good health. CDR3 nucleotide sequence: TGTGCCAGCAGCCGTTCTGATAATTCACCCCTCCACTTT. Its protein product is CASSRSDNSPLHF.